Described below is a single T cell receptor (beta chain) sequence and its context. Those who participated ranged in age from about 18 to 89 years and resided in some 24 US areas. Participants reported their clinical history, and cohort assignment relied on those reports. The V gene's germline CDR1 is MNHEY and CDR2 SVGAGI. Trimming pared 2 bases from V and 4 bases from J, leaving 17 bases between. This CDR3 has 16 residues. The sample belongs to a study of blood T cell repertoires in COVID-19. For the study at large: T cells, B-cell-depleted T cells, or PBMCs supplied cDNA or gDNA.

Measured with immunoSEQ multiplex PCR; TCRdb has only the in-frame clones, and not every one. The table records hundreds of thousands of clones, roughly 85% of them present only once. Sequences were obtained from PBMCs or T cells enriched from blood (not recorded which). The chain is built from TRBV6-5 and TRBJ1-2; weak D call: TRBD1 (6 bases). The receptor was isolated from a woman between 50 and 59 years old with acute COVID-19. The CDR3 loop reads CASSYELPQGFYGYTF. CDR3 DNA: TGTGCCAGCAGTTACGAACTCCCACAGGGATTCTATGGCTACACCTTC.